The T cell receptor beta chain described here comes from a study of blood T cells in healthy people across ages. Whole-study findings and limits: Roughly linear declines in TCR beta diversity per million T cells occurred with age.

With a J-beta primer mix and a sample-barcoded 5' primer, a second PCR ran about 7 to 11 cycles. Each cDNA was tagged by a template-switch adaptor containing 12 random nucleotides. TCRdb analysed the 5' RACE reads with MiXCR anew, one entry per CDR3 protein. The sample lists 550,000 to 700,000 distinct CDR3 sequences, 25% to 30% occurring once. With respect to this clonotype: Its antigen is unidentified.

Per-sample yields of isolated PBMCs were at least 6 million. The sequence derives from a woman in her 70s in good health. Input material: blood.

CDR3 bases: TGTGCCAGCAGCCAAGATTTCGGTAATGAAAAACTGTTTTTT. Translated: CASSQDFGNEKLFF. The J gene is TRBJ1-4, the V gene TRBV3-1; no firm D call. The CDR3 totals 14 residues. V lost 0 bases and J 4 bases, leaving 6 bases between the germline ends. Germline V gene data show CDR1 as LGHDT and CDR2 as YNNKEL (reference sequence).